This record covers a single T cell receptor (beta chain). These data originate in a study of OX40 agonist ivuxolimab in advanced cancers. Study at large: The dose of intravenous ivuxolimab that patients received every 2 weeks ranged from 0.01 to 10 mg/kg.

The CDR3 totals 12 residues. Germline V gene sequence: CDR1 MNHEY, CDR2 SVGAGI. Deletions cut 4 bases from V and 7 bases from J, with 11 bases between. The table came from immunoSEQ multiplex PCR; TCRdb's copy has only in-frame clones and leaves some out. The table records 60,000 to 85,000 clones, 90% of them present only once. This sequence joins TRBV6-5 and TRBJ2-7, with D maybe TRBD1 (5 bases). The source was CD4+ or CD8+ T cells sorted from blood, collected in a trial of the OX40 agonist ivuxolimab. This clonotype originated in an adult with an advanced solid tumor such as melanoma, head and neck, liver or kidney cancer. For the CDR3, the DNA is TGTGCCAGCAGTTCCACAGACAGAGAGCAGTACTTC. It translates to CASSSTDREQYF.